This T cell receptor (beta chain) was captured by sequencing in a study of OX40 agonist ivuxolimab in advanced cancers. Regarding the study in general: Ivuxolimab was an agonistic, fully human IgG2 monoclonal antibody directed against OX40 (CD134), a costimulatory receptor. Of the roughly 51 patients in dose escalation, some 20 had hepatocellular carcinoma, some 15 had melanoma, 9 had renal cell carcinoma and 9 had head and neck cancer. Intravenous ivuxolimab was administered to patients every 2 weeks at six dose levels: 0.01, 0.1, 0.3, 1.5, 3 and 10 mg/kg. The paper reports the monotherapy dose-escalation portion (N of about 47 patients) of the phase I ivuxolimab trial. Prior anti-PD-1, anti-PD-L1 or anti-CTLA-4 therapy was permitted, and checkpoint inhibitors had been received by less than 45% of dose-escalation patients. Partial responses occurred in three dose-escalation patients, of whom one had hepatocellular carcinoma and two had cutaneous melanoma. In the dose-escalation cohort, 82.7% of patients were male, and the mean age was approximately 60 years, with a range of roughly 20 to 80. Peripheral TCRbeta sequencing aimed to test whether ivuxolimab altered TCR sequence diversity and caused clonal T-cell expansion.

Patients with a history of autoimmune disease or receiving systemic immunosuppression were excluded from the trial. In every dose cohort, peripheral blood was drawn for TCR sequencing at baseline, cycle 4 day 1, and cycle 7 day 1. The samples were drawn from a first-in-human, open-label, multicenter phase I dose-escalation trial of ivuxolimab. Adults with locally advanced or metastatic head and neck squamous cell, hepatocellular, melanoma or renal cell carcinoma were enrolled in the trial. Before TCR sequencing, CD4+ T cells and CD8+ T cells from peripheral blood were sorted into separate populations. Genomic DNA was isolated from the sorted cells so that the TCRbeta CDR3 region could be sequenced. The immunoSEQ Assay was used to sequence the TCRbeta CDR3 regions. Not all clones reach the TCRdb copy of this immuneACCESS table, which keeps in-frame sequences only. Checked studies attribute under half of the gap to unresolved V genes and leave the rest unexplained. The table for this sample lists tens of thousands of clones; around 86% of them were counted only once. In total, the top ten clones hold about 13% of the sample.

Points on this clone: The specificity of this receptor is unknown. A clone one base away is much larger, so this may be a read error. Within the sample, other DNA sequences also encode this same CDR3.

Study-wide findings and limitations: Low levels of normalized T-cell clonal expansion were also seen in some patients who did not respond. At doses from 0.1 to 3.0 mg/kg, clonal expansion was seen in both CD4+ and CD8+ blood T cells between baseline and week 6. After ivuxolimab, more expanded clones were found on average in CD8+ T cells than in CD4+ T cells. The antigen specificity of the peripheral T cells that underwent clonal expansion was not determined. In the 0.1-3.0 mg/kg groups, partial responders had among the lowest normalized peripheral clonal expansion, particularly in CD8+ T cells.

Sequenced material: CD4+ or CD8+ T cells sorted from blood, taken in a trial of the OX40 agonist ivuxolimab. The receptor comes from an adult with an advanced solid tumor such as melanoma, head and neck, liver or kidney cancer.

Read as DNA, the sequence is TGTGCCAGTAGTAGGACCGGGACAGGGGGCAATCAGCCCCAACATTTT. The resulting protein is CASSRTGTGGNQPQHF. The sequence links TRBV19 to TRBJ1-5, and 12 junctional nucleotides match TRBD1. The CDR1 and CDR2 encoded by the germline V gene (reference sequence) are LNHDA and SQIVND. From its cysteine to its phenylalanine, the CDR3 spans 16 amino acids. Only the CDR3 region is kept as DNA, spanning 48 bases read in frame from base 1. Outside the CDR3, residues come from the reference TRBV19 and TRBJ1-5 proteins, so the full variable domain is: DGGITQSPKYLFRKEGQNVTLSCEQNLNHDAMYWYRQDPGQGLRLIYYSQIVNDFQKGDIAEGYSVSREKKESFPLTVTSAQKNPTAFYLCASSRTGTGGNQPQHFGDGTRLSIL.